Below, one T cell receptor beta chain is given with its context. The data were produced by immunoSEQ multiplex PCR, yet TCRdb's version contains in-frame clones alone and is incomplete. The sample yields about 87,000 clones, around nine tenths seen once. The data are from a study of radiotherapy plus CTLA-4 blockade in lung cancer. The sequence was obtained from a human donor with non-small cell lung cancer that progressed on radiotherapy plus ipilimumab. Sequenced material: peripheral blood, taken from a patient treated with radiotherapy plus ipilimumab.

CDR3 in DNA: TGTGCCAGCAGAACGGGACTAAGTTTGAATGAGCAGTTCTTC. Translation gives CASRTGLSLNEQFF. The chain carries TRBV6-1 and TRBJ2-1; TRBD2 matches at 7 bases. After removal of 6 bases from V and 7 bases from J, the junction contained 9 bases not matched to a gene. CDR1 is MNHNS, CDR2 SASEGT, per germline. The length of the CDR3 is 14 residues.